One and the same sample provided the 11 T cell receptor beta chains below, sequenced in a study of blood T cells in healthy people across ages. Using a J-beta primer mix together with a sample-barcoded 5' primer, a second PCR was run for roughly 7 to 12 cycles. TCRdb re-derived calls from the 5' RACE reads in MiXCR, one entry per CDR3 protein. The sample has about a million distinct CDR3 sequences, about 44% seen once; the top ten hold around 15%. Sequencing was done on a sample of blood. The receptor source for this set is a man aged 25 to 40 in good health.

The V gene is TRBV6-2 or TRBV6-3, the J gene TRBJ2-3; D is perhaps TRBD1 (6 bases). Germline V gives CDR1 MNHEY, CDR2 SVGEGT. The CDR3 runs to 16 residues. Trimming left V 0 bases short and J 2 bases short, with 12 bases between. CDR3 nucleotide sequence: TGTGCCAGCAGTTACTCGAAGGGACAACTCACAGATACGCAGTATTTT. This sequence encodes CASSYSKGQLTDTQYF.

This clonotype was found a few times. The chain has TRBV4-3 and TRBJ2-7; D might be TRBD1 (6 bases). Germline V gene lookup returns CDR1 LGHNA and CDR2 YSLEER. The CDR3 extends over 14 amino acids. V lost 2 bases and J lost 0, with 8 bases in between. Here the CDR3 DNA reads TGCGCCAGCAGCCAAAACAGGGCCTCCTACGAGCAGTACTTC. This encodes CASSQNRASYEQYF.

This clonotype has a handful of counts. This rearrangement joins TRBV7-2 to TRBJ1-2, with no clear D. The CDR3 length is 14 residues. The V gene's germline CDR1 is SGHTA and CDR2 FQGNSA. V lost 4 bases and J lost 3, with 12 bases in between. The CDR3 loop reads CASSSGRGDYGYTF. DNA of the CDR3: TGTGCCAGCAGCTCCGGACGTGGGGACTATGGCTACACCTTC.

This clonotype has a handful of counts. This chain links TRBV2 with TRBJ1-2; D ambiguous. CDR3 length: 10 residues. Germline lookup yields CDR1 SNHLY and CDR2 FYNNEI. Trimming shortened V by 9 bases and J by 6 bases, and 8 bases separated the two germline ends. CDR3 nucleotide sequence: TGTGCCAGGGCGGGGAATGGCTACACCTTC. It specifies CARAGNGYTF.

The rearrangement joins TRBV29-1 to TRBJ1-2, with a possible D match to TRBD1 (5 bases). The germline V gene encodes CDR1 SQVTM and CDR2 ANQGSEA. V dropped 6 bases and J dropped 4 bases, with 9 bases sitting between them. This CDR3 has 11 amino acids. This CDR3 is CSVTASYGYTF. In DNA form, the CDR3 reads TGCAGCGTGACAGCGTCCTATGGCTACACCTTC.

The chain couples TRBV3-1 to TRBJ2-5; possible D gene TRBD2, 5 bases. Germline CDR1 LGHDT, CDR2 YNNKEL (reference sequence). The CDR3 consists of 15 residues. Trimming removed 1 base from V and 5 bases from J, with 14 bases in between. CDR3 amino acids: CASSQAAGGWETQYF. The CDR3 DNA is TGTGCCAGCAGCCAAGCCGCGGGTGGATGGGAGACCCAGTACTTC.

The chain couples TRBV15 to TRBJ1-2; TRBD1 is a possible D gene (5 bases). The CDR3 extends over 17 amino acids. Per germline, CDR1 LNHNV and CDR2 YYDKDF (reference sequence). Trimming took 0 bases from V and 0 from J, leaving 14 bases between them. CDR3 nucleotide sequence: TGTGCCACCAGCAGAGATTGGGACGGAGGGTCTAACTATGGCTACACCTTC. Its translation is CATSRDWDGGSNYGYTF.

The chain joins TRBV20-1 to TRBJ2-5; 9 bases line up with TRBD2. V lost 6 bases, J lost 11 bases, and 7 bases stayed unmatched. This CDR3 spans 11 amino acids. From germline, CDR1 is DFQATT and CDR2 SNEGSKA (reference sequence). The CDR3: CSASLAGQQYF. CDR3 bases: TGCAGTGCCTCACTAGCGGGCCAGCAGTACTTC.

Only a few counts were recorded for this clonotype. The chain combines TRBV18 with TRBJ2-3; maybe TRBD2 (6 bases). Per germline, CDR1 KGHSH and CDR2 LQKENI. Trimming left V 0 bases short and J 1 base short, with 8 bases between. The length of the CDR3 is 15 residues. The CDR3 bases are TGTGCCAGCTCACCACCGTTAGCGGGCACAGATACGCAGTATTTT. It codes for CASSPPLAGTDTQYF.

The chain uses TRBV20-1 and TRBJ2-1; D unclear. This CDR3 is 15 amino acids long. Germline V gene sequence: CDR1 DFQATT, CDR2 SNEGSKA (reference sequence). V lost 0 bases and J 4 bases, leaving 13 bases between the germline ends. CDR3 sequence: CSARDLAPTYNEQFF. DNA for the CDR3: TGCAGTGCTAGAGATCTCGCACCTACATACAATGAGCAGTTCTTC.

The rearrangement joins TRBV4-2 to TRBJ2-5, with 12 bases that match TRBD2. J was trimmed by 5 bases and V by 2 bases; bases with no gene match: 9. The length of the CDR3 is 17 residues. CDR1 and CDR2 (germline): LGHNA, YNFKEQ. CDR3 sequence (DNA): TGTGCCAGCAGCCAACCGACTAGCGGGGGCCTTGAGGAGACCCAGTACTTC. Residues: CASSQPTSGGLEETQYF.